Listed below are T cell receptor beta chains from one sample, sequenced in a study of T-cell memory formation after mild COVID-19. TCRdb redid the calling of the 5' RACE reads with MiXCR, one entry per CDR3 protein. The sample comprises hundreds of thousands of distinct CDR3 sequences, 28% of which are singletons, and approximately 13% rests with the top ten. Sequencing used PBMCs or a T cell subset sorted from them (not recorded which). The source of these receptors is an adult woman who had mild COVID-19 (a few samples of this study predate the infection). Cell type and time point are not known. The CDR3 runs from the conserved cysteine through the conserved F or W. The order of the fields is clone size, J gene, D gene, V gene, CDR3 protein, CDR3 DNA. A D gene is named only where the DNA matches it firmly. The size entry is marked missing in some rows and otherwise reads once, few, many or a size class.

size: few
J: TRBJ2-1
D: -
V: TRBV25-1
CDR3: CASSARLVSSYNEQFF
DNA: TGTGCCAGCAGTGCCCGACTAGTAAGCTCCTACAATGAGCAGTTCTTC

size: few
J: TRBJ2-7
D: TRBD1
V: TRBV7-2
CDR3: CASSFDPGQAYEQYF
DNA: TGTGCCAGCAGCTTCGATCCGGGACAGGCCTACGAGCAGTACTTC

size: few
J: TRBJ2-1
D: TRBD2
V: TRBV6-2/TRBV6-3
CDR3: CASSDLAGGHNEQFF
DNA: TGTGCCAGCAGCGATCTAGCGGGAGGACACAATGAGCAGTTCTTC

size: few
J: TRBJ1-2
D: -
V: TRBV5-5
CDR3: CASSTGSEGYGYTF
DNA: TGTGCCAGCAGCACCGGTTCGGAGGGGTATGGCTACACCTTC

size: -
J: TRBJ1-4
D: -
V: TRBV27
CDR3: CASRRSINEKLFF
DNA: TGTGCCAGCAGACGGAGTATTAATGAAAAACTGTTTTTT

size: many
J: TRBJ2-7
D: -
V: TRBV5-6
CDR3: CASSPGASYEQYF
DNA: TGTGCCAGCAGCCCCGGGGCCTCCTACGAGCAGTACTTC

size: -
J: TRBJ2-7
D: TRBD2
V: TRBV6-2/TRBV6-3
CDR3: CASSSGLAVISYEQYF
DNA: TGTGCCAGCAGCAGTGGCCTAGCGGTGATCTCCTACGAGCAGTACTTC

size: -
J: TRBJ2-3
D: TRBD1
V: TRBV29-1
CDR3: CSVKTGGETFTDTQYF
DNA: TGCAGCGTGAAGACAGGGGGCGAAACCTTCACAGATACGCAGTATTTT

size: -
J: TRBJ2-1
D: TRBD2
V: TRBV7-9
CDR3: CASSRLGLAGGEQFF
DNA: TGTGCCAGCAGCCGCCTTGGACTAGCGGGGGGGGAGCAGTTCTTC

size: few
J: TRBJ2-6
D: TRBD1
V: TRBV6-5
CDR3: CASRGDSIYSGANVLTF
DNA: TGTGCCAGCAGAGGGGACAGTATTTACTCTGGGGCCAACGTCCTGACTTTC

size: few
J: TRBJ2-1
D: TRBD2
V: TRBV7-2
CDR3: CASSSGLAGGDNEQFF
DNA: TGTGCCAGCAGCTCGGGACTAGCGGGGGGGGACAATGAGCAGTTCTTC

size: few
J: TRBJ2-5
D: TRBD1
V: TRBV10-3
CDR3: CAISPRGQGFETQYF
DNA: TGTGCCATCAGTCCCAGGGGACAGGGGTTTGAGACCCAGTACTTC

size: -
J: TRBJ2-7
D: TRBD2
V: TRBV19
CDR3: CASSIGLADPYEQYF
DNA: TGTGCCAGTAGTATTGGACTAGCGGATCCCTACGAGCAGTACTTC

size: -
J: TRBJ2-1
D: TRBD2
V: TRBV20-1
CDR3: CSAARGGQKDEQFF
DNA: TGCAGTGCGGCCCGGGGGGGCCAAAAGGATGAGCAGTTCTTC

size: -
J: TRBJ1-1
D: -
V: TRBV29-1
CDR3: CSVNRKEGSITFF
DNA: TGCAGCGTTAACCGGAAGGAGGGGTCGATAACTTTCTTT

size: few
J: TRBJ2-3
D: TRBD2
V: TRBV7-6
CDR3: CASSLRLAGAPDTQYF
DNA: TGTGCCAGCAGCCTCCGACTAGCGGGGGCACCAGATACGCAGTATTTT

size: few
J: TRBJ2-1
D: -
V: TRBV5-1
CDR3: CASSSPGSYNEQFF
DNA: TGCGCCAGCAGCTCCCCAGGCAGCTACAATGAGCAGTTCTTC

size: -
J: TRBJ1-2
D: -
V: TRBV7-9
CDR3: CASSRSNEASGYTF
DNA: TGTGCCAGCAGCCGGAGCAACGAAGCGTCCGGCTACACCTTC

size: -
J: TRBJ2-1
D: TRBD2
V: TRBV5-1
CDR3: CASSPMGTSGSDEQFF
DNA: TGCGCCAGCAGCCCTATGGGGACTAGCGGGAGCGATGAGCAGTTCTTC

size: -
J: TRBJ2-1
D: TRBD2
V: TRBV29-1
CDR3: CSVGGSLAGSYNEQFF
DNA: TGCAGCGTTGGGGGATCTCTAGCGGGGTCCTACAATGAGCAGTTCTTC

size: -
J: TRBJ2-3
D: -
V: TRBV24-1
CDR3: CATSDFRLGDTQYF
DNA: TGTGCCACCAGTGATTTTCGACTGGGAGATACGCAGTATTTT

size: few
J: TRBJ2-7
D: TRBD2
V: TRBV12-3/TRBV12-4
CDR3: CASSFRLAVSYEQYF
DNA: TGTGCCAGCAGTTTTAGACTAGCGGTCTCCTACGAGCAGTACTTC

size: few
J: TRBJ2-3
D: TRBD2
V: TRBV7-2
CDR3: CASSLTSGFTDTQYF
DNA: TGTGCCAGCAGCTTAACTAGCGGGTTCACAGATACGCAGTATTTT

size: -
J: TRBJ1-1
D: -
V: TRBV15
CDR3: CATSNEVNTEAFF
DNA: TGTGCCACCAGCAATGAGGTGAACACTGAAGCTTTCTTT

size: few
J: TRBJ2-7
D: -
V: TRBV27
CDR3: CASSFPTGGEQYF
DNA: TGTGCCAGCAGTTTCCCCACAGGTGGGGAGCAGTACTTC

size: -
J: TRBJ2-3
D: TRBD2
V: TRBV20-1
CDR3: CSAREIASGISTDTQYF
DNA: TGCAGTGCTAGAGAAATAGCGAGCGGGATCAGCACAGATACGCAGTATTTT

size: -
J: TRBJ1-5
D: -
V: TRBV15
CDR3: CATSPRTSNQPQHF
DNA: TGTGCCACCAGCCCTCGGACGAGCAATCAGCCCCAGCATTTT

size: -
J: TRBJ2-1
D: -
V: TRBV29-1
CDR3: CSVTGDTYNEQFF
DNA: TGCAGCGTCACCGGTGACACTTACAATGAGCAGTTCTTC

size: few
J: TRBJ2-1
D: -
V: TRBV29-1
CDR3: CSVAVGVSSYNEQFF
DNA: TGCAGCGTTGCGGTAGGGGTGTCGTCCTACAATGAGCAGTTCTTC

size: many
J: TRBJ2-3
D: TRBD2
V: TRBV5-1
CDR3: CASSFTSGGATDTQYF
DNA: TGCGCCAGCAGCTTCACTAGCGGGGGGGCCACAGATACGCAGTATTTT

size: -
J: TRBJ2-2
D: -
V: TRBV14
CDR3: CASSPLQASVTGELFF
DNA: TGTGCCAGCAGCCCGCTTCAGGCGTCCGTCACCGGGGAGCTGTTTTTT

size: -
J: TRBJ2-7
D: TRBD2
V: TRBV7-2
CDR3: CASSSFSGSSYEQYF
DNA: TGTGCCAGCAGCTCTTTTAGCGGGAGCTCCTACGAGCAGTACTTC

size: -
J: TRBJ2-1
D: -
V: TRBV5-6
CDR3: CASSSGPGPAKEQFF
DNA: TGTGCCAGCAGCTCGGGACCGGGGCCCGCAAAGGAGCAGTTCTTC

size: -
J: TRBJ1-6
D: -
V: TRBV7-8
CDR3: CASSLAGGGAPLHF
DNA: TGTGCCAGCAGCTTAGCGGGGGGTGGAGCACCCCTCCACTTT

size: -
J: TRBJ2-3
D: -
V: TRBV12-3/TRBV12-4
CDR3: CASSLAGGLSDTQYF
DNA: TGTGCCAGCAGTTTAGCGGGGGGTTTATCGGATACGCAGTATTTT

size: -
J: TRBJ2-7
D: TRBD1
V: TRBV20-1
CDR3: CSARGYRGHPYEQYF
DNA: TGCAGTGCTAGGGGCTACAGGGGGCATCCCTACGAGCAGTACTTC

size: few
J: TRBJ2-1
D: -
V: TRBV7-2
CDR3: CASSLWSPSWGYNEQFF
DNA: TGTGCCAGCAGCTTGTGGAGCCCTAGCTGGGGCTACAATGAGCAGTTCTTC

size: -
J: TRBJ2-1
D: -
V: TRBV6-5
CDR3: CASTFVLNEQFF
DNA: TGTGCCAGCACCTTCGTCCTCAATGAGCAGTTCTTC

size: -
J: TRBJ2-1
D: TRBD2
V: TRBV9
CDR3: CASSARGGPESEQFF
DNA: TGTGCCAGCAGCGCCCGGGGGGGACCCGAATCTGAGCAGTTCTTC

size: -
J: TRBJ2-7
D: TRBD1
V: TRBV6-5
CDR3: CASSWTGLGYEQYF
DNA: TGTGCCAGCAGTTGGACAGGGCTAGGCTACGAGCAGTACTTC

size: few
J: TRBJ2-7
D: -
V: TRBV5-6
CDR3: CASSLEAAPSYEQYF
DNA: TGTGCCAGCAGCTTGGAGGCGGCGCCAAGCTACGAGCAGTACTTC

size: few
J: TRBJ2-3
D: TRBD2
V: TRBV7-2
CDR3: CASSPALAGGQDTQYF
DNA: TGTGCCAGCAGCCCAGCCCTAGCGGGGGGGCAAGATACGCAGTATTTT

size: -
J: TRBJ2-7
D: TRBD2
V: TRBV9
CDR3: CASSASTGGASNEQYF
DNA: TGTGCCAGCAGCGCCTCAACCGGGGGGGCGTCTAACGAGCAGTACTTC

size: -
J: TRBJ2-5
D: -
V: TRBV2
CDR3: CASKERDQETQYF
DNA: TGTGCCAGCAAGGAGCGGGACCAAGAGACCCAGTACTTC

size: few
J: TRBJ2-7
D: -
V: TRBV10-3
CDR3: CAISESRNEQYF
DNA: TGTGCCATCAGTGAGTCTAGGAACGAGCAGTACTTC

size: few
J: TRBJ2-1
D: TRBD2
V: TRBV7-6
CDR3: CASSLARAGDNYEQFF
DNA: TGTGCCAGCAGCTTAGCGCGAGCGGGAGATAATTATGAGCAGTTCTTC

size: few
J: TRBJ1-1
D: -
V: TRBV6-6
CDR3: CASSYPINTVNTEAFF
DNA: TGTGCCAGCAGTTACCCGATCAATACAGTTAACACTGAAGCTTTCTTT

size: -
J: TRBJ1-5
D: TRBD1
V: TRBV12-3/TRBV12-4
CDR3: CASSSDRGPAQPQHF
DNA: TGTGCCAGCAGTTCGGACAGGGGGCCTGCTCAGCCCCAGCATTTT

size: once
J: TRBJ2-3
D: -
V: TRBV7-8
CDR3: CASSDRVPRRDTQYF
DNA: TGTGCCAGCAGCGACCGGGTCCCACGGAGAGATACGCAGTATTTT

size: few
J: TRBJ1-1
D: TRBD1
V: TRBV15
CDR3: CATSRDPGGTEAFF
DNA: TGTGCCACCAGCAGAGATCCAGGGGGGACTGAAGCTTTCTTT

size: -
J: TRBJ1-1
D: -
V: TRBV7-3
CDR3: CASSLTLMRSGMNTEAFF
DNA: TGTGCCAGCAGCTTAACGTTAATGCGGTCAGGGATGAACACTGAAGCTTTCTTT

size: -
J: TRBJ1-1
D: -
V: TRBV10-3
CDR3: CAISESGSYLLRAFF
DNA: TGTGCCATCAGTGAGTCGGGCAGCTACCTCTTAAGGGCTTTCTTT

size: -
J: TRBJ2-1
D: TRBD1
V: TRBV7-3
CDR3: CASSLGQGRDEQFF
DNA: TGTGCCAGCAGCTTAGGACAGGGGCGCGATGAGCAGTTCTTC

size: -
J: TRBJ1-4
D: -
V: TRBV6-5
CDR3: CASSYYGGTIEKLFF
DNA: TGTGCCAGCAGTTACTATGGGGGAACTATTGAAAAACTGTTTTTT

size: -
J: TRBJ2-7
D: TRBD2
V: TRBV5-5
CDR3: CASSSSGLPAYEQYF
DNA: TGTGCCAGCAGCTCCTCGGGACTACCAGCCTACGAGCAGTACTTC

size: many
J: TRBJ2-3
D: TRBD2
V: TRBV24-1
CDR3: CATSGTGTSGPVRTDTQYF
DNA: TGTGCCACCAGTGGTACCGGGACTAGCGGCCCCGTGCGCACAGATACGCAGTATTTT